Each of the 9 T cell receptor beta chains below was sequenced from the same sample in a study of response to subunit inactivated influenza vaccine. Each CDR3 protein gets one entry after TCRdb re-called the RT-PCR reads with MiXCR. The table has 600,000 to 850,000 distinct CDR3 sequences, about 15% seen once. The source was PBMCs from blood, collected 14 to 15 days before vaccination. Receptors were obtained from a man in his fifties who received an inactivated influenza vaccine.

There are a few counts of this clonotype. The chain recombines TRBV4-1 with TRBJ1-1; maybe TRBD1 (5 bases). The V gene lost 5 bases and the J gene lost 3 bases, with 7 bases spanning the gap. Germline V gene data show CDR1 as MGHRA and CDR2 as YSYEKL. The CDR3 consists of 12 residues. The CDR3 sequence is CASSGTYTEAFF. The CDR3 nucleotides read TGCGCCAGCAGCGGGACCTACACTGAAGCTTTCTTT.

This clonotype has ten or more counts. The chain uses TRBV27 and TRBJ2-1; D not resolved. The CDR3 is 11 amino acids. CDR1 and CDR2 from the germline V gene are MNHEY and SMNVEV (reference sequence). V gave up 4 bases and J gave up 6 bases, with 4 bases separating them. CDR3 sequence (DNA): TGTGCCAGCAGTTGGTTCAATGAGCAGTTCTTC. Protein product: CASSWFNEQFF.

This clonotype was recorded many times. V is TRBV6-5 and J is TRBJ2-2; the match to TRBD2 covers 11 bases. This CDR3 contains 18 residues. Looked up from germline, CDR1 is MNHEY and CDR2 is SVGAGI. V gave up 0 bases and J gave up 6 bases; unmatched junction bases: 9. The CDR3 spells CASSYSLTLAGVSGELFF. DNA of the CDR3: TGTGCCAGCAGTTACTCCTTAACACTAGCGGGGGTATCCGGGGAGCTGTTTTTT.

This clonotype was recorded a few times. For the CDR3, the DNA is TGCGCCAGCATCAACATGGTAGGTCAGCCCCAGCATTTT. It translates to CASINMVGQPQHF. This chain uses TRBV10-2 with TRBJ1-5, with D unclear. V lost 7 bases and J lost 6, with 13 bases in between. In germline, CDR1 is WSHSY, CDR2 SAAADI. CDR3 length: 13 residues.

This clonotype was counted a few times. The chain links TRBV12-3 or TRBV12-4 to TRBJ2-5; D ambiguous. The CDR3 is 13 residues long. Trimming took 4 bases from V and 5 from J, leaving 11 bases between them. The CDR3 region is CASSWAVAETQYF. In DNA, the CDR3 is TGTGCCAGCAGTTGGGCCGTGGCGGAGACCCAGTACTTC.

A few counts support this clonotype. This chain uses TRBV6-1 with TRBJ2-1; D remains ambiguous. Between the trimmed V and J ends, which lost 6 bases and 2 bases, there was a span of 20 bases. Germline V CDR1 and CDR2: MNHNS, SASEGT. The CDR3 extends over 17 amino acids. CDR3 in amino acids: CASSEPRRHLPYNEQFF. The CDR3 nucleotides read TGTGCCAGCAGCGAACCAAGACGGCATTTACCCTACAATGAGCAGTTCTTC.

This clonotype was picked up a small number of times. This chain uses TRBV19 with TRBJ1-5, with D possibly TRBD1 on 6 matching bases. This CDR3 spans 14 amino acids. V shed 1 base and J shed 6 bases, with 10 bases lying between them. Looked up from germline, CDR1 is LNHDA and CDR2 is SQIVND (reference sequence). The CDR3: CASSIARGPQPQHF. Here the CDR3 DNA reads TGTGCCAGTAGTATAGCCAGGGGCCCTCAGCCCCAGCATTTT.

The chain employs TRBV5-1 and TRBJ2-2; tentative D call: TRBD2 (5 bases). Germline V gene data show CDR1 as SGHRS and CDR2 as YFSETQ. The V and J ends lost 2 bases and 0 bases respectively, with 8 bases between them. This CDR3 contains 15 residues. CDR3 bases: TGCGCCAGCAGCTTACGGGAAACGAACACCGGGGAGCTGTTTTTT. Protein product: CASSLRETNTGELFF.

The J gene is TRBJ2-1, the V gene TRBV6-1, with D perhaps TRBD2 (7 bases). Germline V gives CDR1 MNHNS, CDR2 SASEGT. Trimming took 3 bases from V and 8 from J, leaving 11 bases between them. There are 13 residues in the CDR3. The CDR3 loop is CASSEGGAYEQFF. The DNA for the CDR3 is TGTGCCAGCAGTGAGGGGGGGGCGTATGAGCAGTTCTTC.